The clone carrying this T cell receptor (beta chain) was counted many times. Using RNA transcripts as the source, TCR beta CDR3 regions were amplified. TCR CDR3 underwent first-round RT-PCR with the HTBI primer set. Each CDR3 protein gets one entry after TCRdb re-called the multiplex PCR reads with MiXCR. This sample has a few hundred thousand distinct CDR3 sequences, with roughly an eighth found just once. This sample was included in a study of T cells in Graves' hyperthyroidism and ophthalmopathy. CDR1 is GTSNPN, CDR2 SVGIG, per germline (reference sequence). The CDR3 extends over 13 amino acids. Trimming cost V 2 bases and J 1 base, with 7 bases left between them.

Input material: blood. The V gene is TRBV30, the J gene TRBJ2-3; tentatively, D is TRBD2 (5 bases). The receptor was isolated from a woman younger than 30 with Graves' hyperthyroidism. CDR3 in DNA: TGTGCCTGGAGTAGCGGACGCACAGATACGCAGTATTTT. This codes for CAWSSGRTDTQYF.